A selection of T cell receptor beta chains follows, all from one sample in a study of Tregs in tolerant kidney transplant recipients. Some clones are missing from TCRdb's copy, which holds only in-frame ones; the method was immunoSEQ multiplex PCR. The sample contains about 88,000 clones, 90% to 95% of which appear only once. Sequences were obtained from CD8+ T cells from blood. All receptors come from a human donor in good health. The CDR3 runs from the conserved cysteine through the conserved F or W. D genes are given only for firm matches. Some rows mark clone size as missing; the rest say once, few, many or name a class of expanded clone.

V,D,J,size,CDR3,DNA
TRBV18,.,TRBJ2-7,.,CASSPFPGRTYEQYF,TGTGCCAGCTCACCATTCCCAGGAAGGACCTACGAGCAGTACTTC
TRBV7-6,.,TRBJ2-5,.,CASSLGPGLQETQYF,TGTGCCAGCAGCTTAGGGCCGGGACTCCAAGAGACCCAGTACTTC
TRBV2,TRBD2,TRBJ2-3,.,CASSPDPGGYTDTQYF,TGTGCCAGCAGCCCTGACCCGGGGGGGTACACAGATACGCAGTATTTT
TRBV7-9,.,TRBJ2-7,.,CASSFRDGPYEQYF,TGTGCCAGCAGCTTCCGGGACGGTCCCTACGAGCAGTACTTC
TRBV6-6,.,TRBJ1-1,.,CASNINRNTEAFF,TGTGCCAGCAACATAAACAGGAACACTGAAGCTTTCTTT
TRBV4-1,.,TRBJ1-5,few,CASSHQPSNQPQHF,TGCGCCAGCAGCCATCAACCTAGCAATCAGCCCCAGCATTTT
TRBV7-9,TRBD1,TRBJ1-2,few,CAIRPGQGISYGYTF,TGTGCCATCCGACCCGGACAGGGGATCAGCTATGGCTACACCTTC
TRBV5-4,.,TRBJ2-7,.,CASSVDGTYEQYF,TGTGCCAGCAGCGTAGACGGAACCTACGAGCAGTACTTC
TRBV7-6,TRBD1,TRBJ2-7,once,CASSSGRQGSYEQYF,TGTGCCAGCAGCTCCGGCCGACAGGGGTCCTACGAGCAGTACTTC
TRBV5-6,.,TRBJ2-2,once,CASSFPINTGELFF,TGTGCCAGCAGCTTTCCCATCAACACCGGGGAGCTGTTTTTT
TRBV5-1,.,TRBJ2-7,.,CASSLRRSYEQYF,TGCGCCAGCAGCTTGAGGCGATCCTACGAGCAGTACTTC
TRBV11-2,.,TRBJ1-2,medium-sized,CASSLSVGGYTF,TGTGCCAGCAGCTTAAGTGTGGGGGGCTACACCTTC
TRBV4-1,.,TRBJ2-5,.,CASSQDREYQETQYF,TGCGCCAGCAGCCAAGACAGGGAATATCAGGAGACCCAGTACTTC
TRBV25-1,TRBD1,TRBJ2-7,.,CASSEWTGGSYEQYF,TGTGCCAGCAGTGAATGGACAGGGGGTTCCTACGAGCAGTACTTC
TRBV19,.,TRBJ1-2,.,CASSIQPFYGYTF,TGTGCCAGTAGTATCCAACCCTTCTATGGCTACACCTTC
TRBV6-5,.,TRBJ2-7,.,CASRRRTDSSYEQYF,TGTGCCAGCAGGCGTAGGACAGATAGCTCCTACGAGCAGTACTTC
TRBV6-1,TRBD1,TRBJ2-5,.,CASSELAGGPQETQYF,TGTGCCAGCAGTGAACTCGCAGGGGGCCCTCAAGAGACCCAGTACTTC
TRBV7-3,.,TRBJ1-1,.,CASSLSVPDKAFF,TGTGCCAGCAGCTTATCCGTCCCGGACAAGGCTTTCTTT
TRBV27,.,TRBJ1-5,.,CASSPSAGDSNQPQHF,TGTGCCAGCAGTCCCTCCGCGGGTGATAGCAATCAGCCCCAGCATTTT
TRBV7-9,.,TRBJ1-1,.,CASKGGSGEAFF,TGTGCCTCTAAGGGGGGCTCTGGGGAAGCTTTCTTT
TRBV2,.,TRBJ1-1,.,CASSEEGLTGNTEAFF,TGTGCCAGCAGTGAAGAAGGTTTGACGGGGAACACTGAAGCTTTCTTT
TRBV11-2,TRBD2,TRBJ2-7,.,CASSLTGTSVYEQYF,TGTGCCAGCAGCCTCACCGGGACTAGCGTCTACGAGCAGTACTTC
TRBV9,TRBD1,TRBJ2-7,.,CASSVEGASREQYF,TGTGCCAGCAGCGTAGAGGGGGCCTCGAGGGAGCAGTACTTC
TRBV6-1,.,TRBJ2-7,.,CASSEAAGLFYEQYF,TGTGCCAGCAGTGAAGCGGCGGGACTCTTCTACGAGCAGTACTTC
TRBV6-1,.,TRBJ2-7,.,CASNQAGYSYEQYF,TGTGCCAGCAATCAGGCGGGATACTCCTACGAGCAGTACTTC
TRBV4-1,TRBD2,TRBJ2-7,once,CASSPEWGGAYEQYF,TGCGCCAGCAGCCCTGAGTGGGGGGGGGCCTACGAGCAGTACTTC
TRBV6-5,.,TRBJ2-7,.,CASSYSGSADSYEQYF,TGTGCCAGCAGTTACTCAGGATCAGCCGACTCCTACGAGCAGTACTTC
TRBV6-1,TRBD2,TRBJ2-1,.,CASSEETSGAIYNEQFF,TGTGCCAGCAGTGAAGAGACTAGCGGGGCCATATACAATGAGCAGTTCTTC
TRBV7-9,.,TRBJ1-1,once,CASRRNTEAFF,TGTGCCAGCAGACGGAACACTGAAGCTTTCTTT
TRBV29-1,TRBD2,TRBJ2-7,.,CSVEEGLAGGYEQYF,TGCAGCGTTGAAGAAGGCCTAGCGGGGGGATACGAGCAGTACTTC
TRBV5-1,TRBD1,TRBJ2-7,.,CASSFPRTGGEYEQYF,TGCGCCAGCAGCTTCCCGCGGACAGGGGGGGAGTACGAGCAGTACTTC
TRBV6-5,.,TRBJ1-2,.,CASSFYRDNYGYTF,TGTGCCAGCAGTTTCTACAGGGATAACTATGGCTACACCTTC
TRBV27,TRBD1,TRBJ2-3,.,CASSSRRDRVSDTQYF,TGTGCCAGCAGTTCCCGACGGGACAGGGTTTCAGATACGCAGTATTTT
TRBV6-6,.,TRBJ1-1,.,CASSYSNRVATEAFF,TGTGCCAGCAGTTACTCAAACAGGGTCGCCACTGAAGCTTTCTTT
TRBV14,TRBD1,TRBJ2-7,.,CASSQVPTGENWYEQYF,TGTGCCAGCAGCCAAGTACCGACAGGGGAAAATTGGTACGAGCAGTACTTC
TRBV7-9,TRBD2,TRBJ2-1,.,CASSSSGSRDNEQFF,TGTGCCAGCAGCTCCAGCGGGAGCCGCGACAATGAGCAGTTCTTC
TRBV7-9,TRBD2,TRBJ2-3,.,CASSPRLAGGRDTQYF,TGTGCCAGCAGCCCCCGACTAGCGGGGGGGCGAGATACGCAGTATTTT
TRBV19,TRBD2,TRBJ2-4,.,CASSMGGLAVAKNIQYF,TGTGCCAGTAGTATGGGAGGACTAGCGGTAGCCAAAAACATTCAGTACTTC
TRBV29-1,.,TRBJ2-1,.,CSVETGRSSYNEQFF,TGCAGCGTTGAAACGGGACGGAGCTCCTACAATGAGCAGTTCTTC
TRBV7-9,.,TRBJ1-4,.,CASSPRVGPGTGEKLFF,TGTGCCAGCAGCCCCCGAGTCGGGCCAGGGACGGGTGAAAAACTGTTTTTT
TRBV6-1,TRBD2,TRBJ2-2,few,CASSGAGTSELYTGELFF,TGTGCCAGCAGTGGCGCCGGGACTAGCGAATTATACACCGGGGAGCTGTTTTTT
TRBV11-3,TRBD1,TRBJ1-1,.,CASSAGTGMNTEAFF,TGTGCCAGCAGCGCCGGGACAGGGATGAACACTGAAGCTTTCTTT
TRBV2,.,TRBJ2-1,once,CASSATSHRNEQFF,TGTGCCAGCAGTGCAACTAGCCACAGGAATGAGCAGTTCTTC
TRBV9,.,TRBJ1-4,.,CASSVEGSTNEKLFF,TGTGCCAGCAGCGTAGAGGGCTCAACTAATGAAAAACTGTTTTTT